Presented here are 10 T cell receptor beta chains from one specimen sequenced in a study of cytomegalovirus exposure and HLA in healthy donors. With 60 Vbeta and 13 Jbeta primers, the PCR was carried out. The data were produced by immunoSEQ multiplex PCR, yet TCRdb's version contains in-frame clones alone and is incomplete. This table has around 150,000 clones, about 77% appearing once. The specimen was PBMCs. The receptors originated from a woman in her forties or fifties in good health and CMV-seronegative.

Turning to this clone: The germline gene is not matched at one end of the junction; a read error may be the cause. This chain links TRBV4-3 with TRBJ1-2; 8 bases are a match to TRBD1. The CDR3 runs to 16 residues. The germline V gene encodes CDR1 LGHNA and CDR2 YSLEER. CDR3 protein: CASSQDLRQGAYDYTF. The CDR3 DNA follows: TGCGCCAGCAGCCAAGATTTGCGGCAGGGGGCGTATGACTACACCTTC.

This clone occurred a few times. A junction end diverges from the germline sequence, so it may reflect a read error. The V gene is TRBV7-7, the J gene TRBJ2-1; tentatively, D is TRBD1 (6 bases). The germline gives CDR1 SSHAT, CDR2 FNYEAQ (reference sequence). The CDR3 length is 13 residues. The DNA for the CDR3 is TGTGCTAGCAGCCGGACAGTACAAAGTGAGCAGTTCTTC. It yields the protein CASSRTVQSEQFF.

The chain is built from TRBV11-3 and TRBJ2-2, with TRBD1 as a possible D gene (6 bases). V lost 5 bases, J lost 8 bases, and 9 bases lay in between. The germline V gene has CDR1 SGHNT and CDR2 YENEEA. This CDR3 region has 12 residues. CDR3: CASSQGTGELFF. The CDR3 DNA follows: TGTGCCAGCAGCCAAGGGACAGGGGAGCTGTTTTTT.

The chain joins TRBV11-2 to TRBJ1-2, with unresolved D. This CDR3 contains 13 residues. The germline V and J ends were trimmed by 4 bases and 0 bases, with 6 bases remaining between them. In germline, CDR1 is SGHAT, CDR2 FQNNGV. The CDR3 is CASSSAANYGYTF. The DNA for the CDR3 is TGTGCCAGCAGCTCCGCGGCTAACTATGGCTACACCTTC.

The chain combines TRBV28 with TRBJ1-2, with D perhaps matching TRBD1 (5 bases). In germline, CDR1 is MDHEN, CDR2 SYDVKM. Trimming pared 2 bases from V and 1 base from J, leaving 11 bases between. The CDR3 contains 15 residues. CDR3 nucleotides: TGTGCCAGCAGTTTAGTCAGGGAGGTTAACTATGGCTACACCTTC. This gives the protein CASSLVREVNYGYTF.

The CDR3 region is CASSLRGHINEQFF. Written as DNA, the CDR3 is TGTGCCAGCAGTTTAAGGGGACACATCAATGAGCAGTTCTTC. The chain carries TRBV28 and TRBJ2-1; D might be TRBD1 (6 bases). The ends were cut back, 2 bases at V and 6 bases at J, with 11 bases in the middle. CDR1 and CDR2 from the germline V gene are MDHEN and SYDVKM. The CDR3 consists of 14 residues. The variable domain in full, completed from reference TRBV28 and TRBJ2-1, reads DVKVTQSSRYLVKRTGEKVFLECVQDMDHENMFWYRQDPGLGLRLIYFSYDVKMKEKGDIPEGYSVSREKKERFSLILESASTNQTSMYLCASSLRGHINEQFFGPGTRLTVL.

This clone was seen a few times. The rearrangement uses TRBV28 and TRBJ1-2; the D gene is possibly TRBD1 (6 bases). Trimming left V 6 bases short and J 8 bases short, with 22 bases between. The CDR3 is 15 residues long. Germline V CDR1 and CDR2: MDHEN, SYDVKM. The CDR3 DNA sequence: TGTGCCAGCAGCCCTAGGGCACAGGGAATTGGGGGCTACACCTTC. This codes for CASSPRAQGIGGYTF.

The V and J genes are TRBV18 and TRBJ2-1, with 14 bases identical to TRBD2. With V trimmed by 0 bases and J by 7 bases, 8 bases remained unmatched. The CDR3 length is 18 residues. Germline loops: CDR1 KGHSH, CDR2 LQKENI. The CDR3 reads CASSPPGLAGEEVNEQFF. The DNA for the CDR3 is TGTGCCAGCTCACCACCGGGACTAGCGGGAGAGGAGGTGAATGAGCAGTTCTTC. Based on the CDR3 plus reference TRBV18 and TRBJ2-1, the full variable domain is NAGVMQNPRHLVRRRGQEARLRCSPMKGHSHVYWYRQLPEEGLKFMVYLQKENIIDESGMPKERFSAEFPKEGPSILRIQQVVRGDSAAYFCASSPPGLAGEEVNEQFFGPGTRLTVL.

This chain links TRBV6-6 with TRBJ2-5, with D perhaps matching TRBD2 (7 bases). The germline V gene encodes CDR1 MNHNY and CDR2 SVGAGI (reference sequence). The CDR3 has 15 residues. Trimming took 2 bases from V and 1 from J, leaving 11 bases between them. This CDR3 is CASSYPRGAQETQYF. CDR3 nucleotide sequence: TGTGCCAGCAGTTACCCTCGGGGGGCCCAAGAGACCCAGTACTTC.

The CDR3 DNA reads TGTGCCAGTAGGGGACTAGCGGGCCGTGAATACAATGAGCAGTTCTTC. Amino acids: CASRGLAGREYNEQFF. The V and J genes are TRBV19 and TRBJ2-1, with TRBD2 matching over 12 bases. The V segment lost 6 bases and the J segment 4 bases; nucleotides outside the gene matches: 7. The CDR3 sequence is 16 residues long. Germline loops: CDR1 LNHDA, CDR2 SQIVND (reference sequence).